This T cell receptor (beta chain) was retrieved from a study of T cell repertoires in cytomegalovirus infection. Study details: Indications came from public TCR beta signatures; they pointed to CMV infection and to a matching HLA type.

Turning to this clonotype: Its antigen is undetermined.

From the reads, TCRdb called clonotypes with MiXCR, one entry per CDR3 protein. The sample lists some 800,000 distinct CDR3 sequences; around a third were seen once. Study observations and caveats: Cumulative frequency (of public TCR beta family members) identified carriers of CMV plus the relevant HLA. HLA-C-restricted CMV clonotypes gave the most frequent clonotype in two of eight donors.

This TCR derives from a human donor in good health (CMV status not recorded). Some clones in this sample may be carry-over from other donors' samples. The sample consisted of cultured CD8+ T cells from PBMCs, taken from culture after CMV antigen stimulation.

Here the CDR3 reads CASSIVDRDYEQYF. The CDR3 DNA sequence: TGTGCCAGTAGTATCGTGGACAGGGATTACGAGCAGTACTTC. V and J are TRBV19 and TRBJ2-7; 8 nucleotides match TRBD1. Germline CDR1 and CDR2: LNHDA and SQIVND (reference sequence). Trimming at V came to 3 bases and at J to 4 bases, leaving 5 bases not matched to a gene. This CDR3 region has 14 residues.